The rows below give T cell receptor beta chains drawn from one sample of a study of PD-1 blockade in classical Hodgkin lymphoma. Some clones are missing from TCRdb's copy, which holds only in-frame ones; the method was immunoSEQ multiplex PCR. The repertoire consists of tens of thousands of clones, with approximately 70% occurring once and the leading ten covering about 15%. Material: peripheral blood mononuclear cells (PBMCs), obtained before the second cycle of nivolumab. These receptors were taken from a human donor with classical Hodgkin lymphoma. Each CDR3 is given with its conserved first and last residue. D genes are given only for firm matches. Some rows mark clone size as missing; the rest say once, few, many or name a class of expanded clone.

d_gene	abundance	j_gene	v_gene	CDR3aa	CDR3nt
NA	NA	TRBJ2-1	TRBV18	CASSLQVSSYNEQFF	TGTGCCAGCTCACTACAGGTGTCCTCCTACAATGAGCAGTTCTTC
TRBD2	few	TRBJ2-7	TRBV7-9	CASSLEPSTSGEQYF	TGTGCCAGCAGCTTAGAGCCTTCGACTAGCGGCGAGCAGTACTTC
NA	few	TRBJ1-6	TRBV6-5	CASREGTASSSPLHF	TGTGCCAGCCGCGAAGGGACTGCCTCAAGTTCACCCCTCCACTTT
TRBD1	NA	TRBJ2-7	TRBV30	CAWNLGQTGLYEQYF	TGTGCCTGGAACCTGGGGCAGACAGGGCTCTACGAGCAGTACTTC
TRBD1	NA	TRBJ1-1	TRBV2	CASSEAETGGGTEAFF	TGTGCCAGCAGTGAAGCGGAGACAGGGGGAGGCACTGAAGCTTTCTTT
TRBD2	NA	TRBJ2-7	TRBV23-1	CAATGTSGSSYEQYF	TGCGCCGCTACCGGGACTAGCGGGAGCTCCTACGAGCAGTACTTC
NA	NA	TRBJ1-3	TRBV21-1	CASSWQLQHARNTIYF	TGTGCCAGCAGCTGGCAATTACAACACGCACGAAACACCATATATTTT
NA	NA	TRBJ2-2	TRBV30	CAWNLGPPNTGELFF	TGTGCCTGGAATCTGGGACCCCCGAACACCGGGGAGCTGTTTTTT
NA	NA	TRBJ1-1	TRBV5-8	CASSHRQPPAFEAFF	TGTGCCAGCAGTCACCGACAGCCCCCGGCGTTTGAAGCTTTCTTT
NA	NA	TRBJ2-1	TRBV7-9	CASSLVADNEQFF	TGTGCCAGCAGCTTAGTGGCCGACAATGAGCAGTTCTTC
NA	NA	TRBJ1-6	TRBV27	CASSLGVSPLHF	TGTGCCAGCAGTTTAGGCGTTTCACCCCTCCACTTT
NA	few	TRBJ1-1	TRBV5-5	CASSLRFILMNTEAFF	TGTGCCAGCAGCTTGAGGTTCATTCTCATGAACACTGAAGCTTTCTTT
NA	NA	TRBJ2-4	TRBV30	CAWSFQNIQYF	TGTGCCTGGAGTTTCCAAAACATTCAGTACTTC
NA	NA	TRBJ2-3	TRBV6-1	CASIRRTGGEDTQYF	TGTGCCAGCATTCGAAGGACCGGGGGCGAAGATACGCAGTATTTT
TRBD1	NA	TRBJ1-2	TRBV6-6	CASSYGTGRYGYTF	TGTGCCAGCAGTTACGGGACAGGGCGATATGGCTACACCTTC
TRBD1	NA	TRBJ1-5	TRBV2	CATQGYSNQPQHF	TGTGCCACACAGGGGTATAGCAATCAGCCCCAGCATTTT
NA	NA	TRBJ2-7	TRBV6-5	CASSYSTRGPGEQYF	TGTGCCAGCAGTTACTCGACACGCGGACCAGGCGAGCAGTACTTC
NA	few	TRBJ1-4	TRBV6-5	CASSTLVGEKLFF	TGTGCCAGCAGCACTTTAGTTGGGGAAAAACTGTTTTTT
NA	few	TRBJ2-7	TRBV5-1	CASSLGYLDGSSYEQYF	TGCGCCAGCAGCTTGGGATATTTGGACGGGAGCTCCTACGAGCAGTACTTC